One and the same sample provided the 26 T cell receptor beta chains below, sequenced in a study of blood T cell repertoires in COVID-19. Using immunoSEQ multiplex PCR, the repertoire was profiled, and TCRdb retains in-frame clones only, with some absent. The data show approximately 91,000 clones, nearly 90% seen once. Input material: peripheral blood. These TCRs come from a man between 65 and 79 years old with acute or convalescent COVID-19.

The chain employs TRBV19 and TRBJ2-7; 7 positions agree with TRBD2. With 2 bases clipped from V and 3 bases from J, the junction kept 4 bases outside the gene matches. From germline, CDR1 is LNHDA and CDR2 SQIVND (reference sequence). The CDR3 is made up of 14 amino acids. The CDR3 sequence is CASSIHAGDYEQYV. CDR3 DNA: TGTGCCAGTAGTATACATGCGGGGGACTACGAGCAGTACGTC.

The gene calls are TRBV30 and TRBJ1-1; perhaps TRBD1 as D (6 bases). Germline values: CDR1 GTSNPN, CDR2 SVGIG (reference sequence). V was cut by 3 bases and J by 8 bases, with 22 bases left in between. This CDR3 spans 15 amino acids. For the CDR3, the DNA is TGTGCCTGGAGCCCATCGGTGGGGGGGGCGGACGAAGCTTTCTTT. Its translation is CAWSPSVGGADEAFF.

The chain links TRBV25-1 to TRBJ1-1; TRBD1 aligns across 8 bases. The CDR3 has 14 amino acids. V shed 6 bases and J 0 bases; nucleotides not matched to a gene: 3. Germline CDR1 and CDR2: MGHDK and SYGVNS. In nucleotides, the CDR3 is TGTGCCAGCAGCAGACAGGGGATGAACACTGAAGCTTTCTTT. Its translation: CASSRQGMNTEAFF.

The CDR3 sequence: CASSGRPRDTLSTDTQYF. The CDR3, as DNA: TGCGCCAGCAGCGGGAGACCCCGGGACACCCTCAGCACAGATACGCAGTATTTT. The V gene is TRBV4-1, the J gene TRBJ2-3; D is perhaps TRBD1 (6 bases). V lost 5 bases and J 0 bases, leaving 21 bases between the germline ends. Germline lookup yields CDR1 MGHRA and CDR2 YSYEKL. This CDR3 contains 18 residues.

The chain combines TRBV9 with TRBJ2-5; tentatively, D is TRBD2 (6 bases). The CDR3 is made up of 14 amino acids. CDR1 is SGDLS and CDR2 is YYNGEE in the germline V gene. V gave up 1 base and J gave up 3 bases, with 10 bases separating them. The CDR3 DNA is TGTGCCAGCAGCGTACTCGGAGGGGAAGAGACCCAGTACTTC. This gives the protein CASSVLGGEETQYF.

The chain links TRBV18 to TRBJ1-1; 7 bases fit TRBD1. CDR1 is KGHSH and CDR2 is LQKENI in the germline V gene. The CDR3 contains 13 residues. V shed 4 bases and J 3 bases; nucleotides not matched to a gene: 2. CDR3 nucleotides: TGTGCCAGCTCACTCGACAGGGACACTGAAGCTTTCTTT. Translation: CASSLDRDTEAFF.

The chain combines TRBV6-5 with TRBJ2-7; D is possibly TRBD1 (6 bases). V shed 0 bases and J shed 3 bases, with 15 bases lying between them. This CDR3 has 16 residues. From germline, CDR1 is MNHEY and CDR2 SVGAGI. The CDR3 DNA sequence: TGTGCCAGCAGTTACTCCCCCGGGACATCGTACTACGAGCAGTACTTC. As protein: CASSYSPGTSYYEQYF.

The CDR3 DNA sequence: TGTGCCAGCAGGAGGTCGGACAGAAATTCACCCCTCCACTTT. This translates into CASRRSDRNSPLHF. V and J are TRBV9 and TRBJ1-6; TRBD1 is a possible D gene (6 bases). The CDR3 totals 14 residues. Germline V CDR1 and CDR2: SGDLS, YYNGEE. The V end was cut by 5 bases, the J end by 7 bases, with 13 bases between.

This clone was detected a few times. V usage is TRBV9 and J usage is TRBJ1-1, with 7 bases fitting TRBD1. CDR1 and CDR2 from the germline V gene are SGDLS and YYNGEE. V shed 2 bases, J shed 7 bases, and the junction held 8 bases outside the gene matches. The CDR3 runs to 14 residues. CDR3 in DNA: TGTGCCAGCAGCGTTACCCCGGGGGACAGTGAAGCTTTCTTT. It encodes CASSVTPGDSEAFF.

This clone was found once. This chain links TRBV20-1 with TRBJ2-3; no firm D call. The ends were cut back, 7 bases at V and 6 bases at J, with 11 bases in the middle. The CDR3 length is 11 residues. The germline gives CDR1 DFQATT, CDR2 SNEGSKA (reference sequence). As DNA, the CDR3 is TGCAGTGGAGTGTCCACGGATACGCAGTATTTT. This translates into CSGVSTDTQYF.

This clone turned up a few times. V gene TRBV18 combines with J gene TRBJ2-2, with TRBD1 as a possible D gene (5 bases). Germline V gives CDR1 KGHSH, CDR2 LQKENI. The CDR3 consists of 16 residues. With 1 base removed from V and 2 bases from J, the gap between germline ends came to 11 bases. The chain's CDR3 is CASSPRGRVNTGELFF. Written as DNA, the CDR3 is TGTGCCAGCTCACCACGGGGCAGGGTAAACACCGGGGAGCTGTTTTTT.

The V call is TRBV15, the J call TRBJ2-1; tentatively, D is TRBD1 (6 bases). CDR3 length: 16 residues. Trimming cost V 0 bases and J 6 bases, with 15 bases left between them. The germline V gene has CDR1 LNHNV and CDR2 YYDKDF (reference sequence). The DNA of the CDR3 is TGTGCCACCAGCAGAGATCAGGGGCCCCTTGTCAATGAGCAGTTCTTC. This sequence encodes CATSRDQGPLVNEQFF.

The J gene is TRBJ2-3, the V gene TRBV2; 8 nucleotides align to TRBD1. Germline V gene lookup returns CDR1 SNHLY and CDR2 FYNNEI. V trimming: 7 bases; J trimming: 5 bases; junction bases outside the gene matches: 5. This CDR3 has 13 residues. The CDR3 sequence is CASNGQGQDTQYF. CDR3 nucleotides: TGTGCCAGCAATGGACAGGGACAAGATACGCAGTATTTT.

DNA for the CDR3: TGTGCCAGCAGTTTACGGAGGATGTACTCCTACGAGCAGTACTTC. It translates to CASSLRRMYSYEQYF. This rearrangement joins TRBV28 to TRBJ2-7; the D gene is possibly TRBD2 (5 bases). The CDR3 spans 15 residues. Germline CDR1 and CDR2: MDHEN and SYDVKM. Trimming left V 2 bases short and J 0 bases short, with 11 bases between.

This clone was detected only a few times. This CDR3 is CASRDRRDSPLHF. The CDR3 coding sequence is TGTGCCAGCCGGGACAGGAGGGATTCACCCCTCCACTTT. This rearrangement joins TRBV2 to TRBJ1-6, with TRBD1 matching 8 bases. Trimming removed 8 bases from V and 8 bases from J; junction bases left unmatched: 5. Germline V gene lookup returns CDR1 SNHLY and CDR2 FYNNEI. This CDR3 spans 13 amino acids.

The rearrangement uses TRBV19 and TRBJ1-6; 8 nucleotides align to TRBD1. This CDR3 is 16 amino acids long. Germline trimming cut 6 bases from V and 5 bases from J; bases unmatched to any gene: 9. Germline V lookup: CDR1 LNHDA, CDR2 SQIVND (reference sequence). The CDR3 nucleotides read TGTGCCAGTAGGAATCAAGGACAGGGAAATAATTCACCCCTCCACTTT. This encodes CASRNQGQGNNSPLHF.

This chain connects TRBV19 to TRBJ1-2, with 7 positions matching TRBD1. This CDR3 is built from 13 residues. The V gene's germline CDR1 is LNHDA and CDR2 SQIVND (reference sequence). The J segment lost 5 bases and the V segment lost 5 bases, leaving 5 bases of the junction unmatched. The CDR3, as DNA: TGTGCCAGTAGTGCCCAGACAGGGTATGGCTACACCTTC. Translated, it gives CASSAQTGYGYTF.

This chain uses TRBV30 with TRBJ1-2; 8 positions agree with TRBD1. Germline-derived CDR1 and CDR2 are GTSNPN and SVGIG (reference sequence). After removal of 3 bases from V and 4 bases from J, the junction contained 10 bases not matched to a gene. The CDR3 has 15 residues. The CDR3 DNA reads TGTGCCTGGAGAACCCCAGGGGGCGCCGGCTATGGCTACACCTTC. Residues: CAWRTPGGAGYGYTF.

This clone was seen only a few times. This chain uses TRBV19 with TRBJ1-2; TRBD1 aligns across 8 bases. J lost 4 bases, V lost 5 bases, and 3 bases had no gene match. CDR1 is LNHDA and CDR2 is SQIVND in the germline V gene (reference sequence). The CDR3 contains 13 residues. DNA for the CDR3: TGTGCCAGTAGTCAGGGGGCTGGCTATGGCTACACCTTC. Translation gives CASSQGAGYGYTF. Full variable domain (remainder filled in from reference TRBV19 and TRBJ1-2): DGGITQSPKYLFRKEGQNVTLSCEQNLNHDAMYWYRQDPGQGLRLIYYSQIVNDFQKGDIAEGYSVSREKKESFPLTVTSAQKNPTAFYLCASSQGAGYGYTFGSGTRLTVV.

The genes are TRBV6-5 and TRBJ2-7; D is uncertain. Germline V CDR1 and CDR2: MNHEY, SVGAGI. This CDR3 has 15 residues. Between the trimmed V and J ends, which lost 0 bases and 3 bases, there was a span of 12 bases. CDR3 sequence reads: CASSYSFSGGYEQYF. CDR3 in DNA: TGTGCCAGCAGTTACTCTTTTTCCGGCGGCTACGAGCAGTACTTC.

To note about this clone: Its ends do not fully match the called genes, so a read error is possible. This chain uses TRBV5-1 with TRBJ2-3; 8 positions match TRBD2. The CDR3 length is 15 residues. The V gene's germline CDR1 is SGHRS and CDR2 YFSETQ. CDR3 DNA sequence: TGCGCCACCAGCACGGGAGGGACACACACAGATACGCAGTATTTT. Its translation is CATSTGGTHTDTQYF.

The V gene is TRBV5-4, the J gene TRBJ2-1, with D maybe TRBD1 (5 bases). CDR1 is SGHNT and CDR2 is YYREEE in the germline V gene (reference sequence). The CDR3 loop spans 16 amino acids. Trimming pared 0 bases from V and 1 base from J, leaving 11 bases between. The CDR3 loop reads CASSLAYRGSYNEQFF. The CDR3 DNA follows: TGTGCCAGCAGCTTGGCATATAGGGGATCCTACAATGAGCAGTTCTTC.

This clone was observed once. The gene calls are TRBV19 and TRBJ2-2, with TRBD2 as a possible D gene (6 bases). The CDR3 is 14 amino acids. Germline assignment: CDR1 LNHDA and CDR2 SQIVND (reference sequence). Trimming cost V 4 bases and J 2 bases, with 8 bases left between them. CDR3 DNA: TGTGCCAGTAGTACTAGCGCAAACACCGGGGAGCTGTTTTTT. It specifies CASSTSANTGELFF.

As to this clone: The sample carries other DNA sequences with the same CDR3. CDR3 nucleotide sequence: TGTGCCAGTAGTATAGGGGGGGGTAGGACAGATACGCAGTATTTT. It translates to CASSIGGGRTDTQYF. This sequence joins TRBV19 and TRBJ2-3; TRBD2 aligns across 7 bases. With V trimmed by 1 base and J by 3 bases, 4 bases remained unmatched. Germline V gives CDR1 LNHDA, CDR2 SQIVND (reference sequence). The length of the CDR3 is 15 residues.

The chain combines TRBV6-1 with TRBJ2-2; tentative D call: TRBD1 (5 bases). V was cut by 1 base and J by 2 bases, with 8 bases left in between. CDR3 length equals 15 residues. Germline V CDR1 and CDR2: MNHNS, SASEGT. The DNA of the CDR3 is TGTGCCAGCAGTGAAGGTACAGGCAACACCGGGGAGCTGTTTTTT. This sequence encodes CASSEGTGNTGELFF.

CDR3 residues: CASSESRRSDTQYF. The CDR3 DNA sequence: TGCGCCAGCAGTGAGTCGAGGCGATCAGATACGCAGTATTTT. V is TRBV10-2 and J is TRBJ2-3; unclear D gene. The germline CDR1 and CDR2 sequences are WSHSY and SAAADI. The CDR3 loop spans 14 amino acids. The ends were cut back, 0 bases at V and 4 bases at J, with 8 bases in the middle.